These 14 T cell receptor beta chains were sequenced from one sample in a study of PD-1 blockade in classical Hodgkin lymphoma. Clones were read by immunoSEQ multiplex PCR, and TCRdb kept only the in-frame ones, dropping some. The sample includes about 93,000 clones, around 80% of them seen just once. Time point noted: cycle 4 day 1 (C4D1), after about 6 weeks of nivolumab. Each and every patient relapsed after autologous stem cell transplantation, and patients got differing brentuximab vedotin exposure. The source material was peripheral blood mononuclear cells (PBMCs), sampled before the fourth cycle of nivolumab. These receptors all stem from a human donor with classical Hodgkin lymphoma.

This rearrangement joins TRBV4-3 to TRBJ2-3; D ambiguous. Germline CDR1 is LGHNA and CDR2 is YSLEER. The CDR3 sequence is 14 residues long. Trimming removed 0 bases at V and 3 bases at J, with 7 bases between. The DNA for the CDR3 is TGCGCCAGCAGCCAAGAAGGCACAACAGATACGCAGTATTTT. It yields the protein CASSQEGTTDTQYF.

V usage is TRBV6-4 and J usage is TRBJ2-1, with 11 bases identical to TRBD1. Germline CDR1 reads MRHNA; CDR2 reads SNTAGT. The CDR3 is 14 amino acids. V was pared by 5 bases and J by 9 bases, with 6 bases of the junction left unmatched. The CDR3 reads CASSLDRGRGEQFF. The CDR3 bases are TGTGCCAGCAGTCTGGACAGGGGGCGCGGTGAGCAGTTCTTC.

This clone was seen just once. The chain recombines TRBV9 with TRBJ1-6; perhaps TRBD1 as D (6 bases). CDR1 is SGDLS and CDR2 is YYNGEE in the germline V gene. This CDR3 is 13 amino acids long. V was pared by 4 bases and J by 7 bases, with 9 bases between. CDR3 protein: CASSPRGNSPLHF. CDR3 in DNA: TGTGCCAGCAGCCCCAGGGGAAATTCACCCCTCCACTTT.

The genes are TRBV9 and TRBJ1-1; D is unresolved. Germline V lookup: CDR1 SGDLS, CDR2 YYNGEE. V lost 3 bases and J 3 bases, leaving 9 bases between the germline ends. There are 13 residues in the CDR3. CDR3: CASSGEGDTEAFF. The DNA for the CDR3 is TGTGCCAGCAGCGGAGAGGGCGACACTGAAGCTTTCTTT.

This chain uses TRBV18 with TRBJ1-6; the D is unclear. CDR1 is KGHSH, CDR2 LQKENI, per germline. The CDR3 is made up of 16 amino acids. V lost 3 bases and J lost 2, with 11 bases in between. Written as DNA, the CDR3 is TGTGCCAGCTCACCCGAGCCCCAAACCTATAATTCACCCCTCCACTTT. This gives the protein CASSPEPQTYNSPLHF.

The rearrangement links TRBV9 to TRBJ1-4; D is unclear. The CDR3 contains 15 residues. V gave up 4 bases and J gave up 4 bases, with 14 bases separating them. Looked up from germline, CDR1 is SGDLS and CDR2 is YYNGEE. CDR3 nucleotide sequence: TGTGCCAGCAGCCCTAGCCCCAGGCTTAATGAAAAACTGTTTTTT. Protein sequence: CASSPSPRLNEKLFF.

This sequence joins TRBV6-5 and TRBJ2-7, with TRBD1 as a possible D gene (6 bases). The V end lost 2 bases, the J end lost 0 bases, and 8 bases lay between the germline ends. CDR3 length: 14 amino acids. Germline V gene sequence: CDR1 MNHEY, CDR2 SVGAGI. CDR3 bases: TGTGCCAGCAGTTACAGGGACAACTCCTACGAGCAGTACTTC. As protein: CASSYRDNSYEQYF.

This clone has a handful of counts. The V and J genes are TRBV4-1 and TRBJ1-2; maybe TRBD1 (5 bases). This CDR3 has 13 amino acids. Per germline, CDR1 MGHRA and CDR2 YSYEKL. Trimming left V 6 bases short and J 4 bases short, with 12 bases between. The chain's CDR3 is CASRGVLSYGYTF. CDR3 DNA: TGCGCCAGCAGGGGGGTACTCTCCTATGGCTACACCTTC.

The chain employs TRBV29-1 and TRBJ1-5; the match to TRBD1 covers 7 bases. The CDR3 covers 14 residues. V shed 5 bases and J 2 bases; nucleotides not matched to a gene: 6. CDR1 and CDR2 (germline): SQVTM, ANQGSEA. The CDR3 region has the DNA TGCAGCGTTAACACAGGGGATCGCAATCAGCCCCAGCATTTT. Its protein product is CSVNTGDRNQPQHF.

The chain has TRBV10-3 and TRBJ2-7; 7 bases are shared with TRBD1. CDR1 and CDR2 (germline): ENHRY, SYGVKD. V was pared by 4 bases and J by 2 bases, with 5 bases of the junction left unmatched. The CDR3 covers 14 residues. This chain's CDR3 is CAISVGTETYEQYF. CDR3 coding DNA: TGTGCCATCAGTGTCGGGACAGAGACCTACGAGCAGTACTTC.

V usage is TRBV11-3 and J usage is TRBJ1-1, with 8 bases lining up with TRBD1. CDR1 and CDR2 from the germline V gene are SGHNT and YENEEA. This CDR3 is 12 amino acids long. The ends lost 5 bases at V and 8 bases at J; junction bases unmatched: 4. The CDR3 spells CASSARQGEAFF. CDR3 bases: TGTGCCAGCAGCGCAAGACAGGGGGAAGCTTTCTTT.

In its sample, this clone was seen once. This CDR3 reads CAITPGPNTEAFF. The CDR3 DNA reads as TGTGCCATCACCCCAGGACCAAACACTGAAGCTTTCTTT. This sequence joins TRBV10-3 and TRBJ1-1; D is unclear. Germline CDR1 is ENHRY and CDR2 is SYGVKD. The CDR3 contains 13 residues. V was shortened by 7 bases and J by 2 bases, with 11 bases between the two germline ends.

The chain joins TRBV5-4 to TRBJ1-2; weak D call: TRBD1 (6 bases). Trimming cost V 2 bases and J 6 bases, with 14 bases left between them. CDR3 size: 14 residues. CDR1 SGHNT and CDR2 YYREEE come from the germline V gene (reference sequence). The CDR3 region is CASSLSRGEDGYTF. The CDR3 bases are TGTGCCAGCAGCTTATCCAGGGGTGAGGATGGCTACACCTTC. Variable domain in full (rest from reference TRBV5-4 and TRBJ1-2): ETGVTQSPTHLIKTRGQQVTLRCSSQSGHNTVSWYQQALGQGPQFIFQYYREEENGRGNFPPRFSGLQFPNYSSELNVNALELDDSALYLCASSLSRGEDGYTFGSGTRLTVV.

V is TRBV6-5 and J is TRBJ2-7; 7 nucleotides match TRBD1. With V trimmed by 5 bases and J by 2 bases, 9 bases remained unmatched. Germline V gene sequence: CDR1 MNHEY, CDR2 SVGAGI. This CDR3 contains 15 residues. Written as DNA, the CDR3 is TGTGCCAGCAGTCGAAGGGACAGAGACGCCTACGAGCAGTACTTC. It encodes CASSRRDRDAYEQYF.